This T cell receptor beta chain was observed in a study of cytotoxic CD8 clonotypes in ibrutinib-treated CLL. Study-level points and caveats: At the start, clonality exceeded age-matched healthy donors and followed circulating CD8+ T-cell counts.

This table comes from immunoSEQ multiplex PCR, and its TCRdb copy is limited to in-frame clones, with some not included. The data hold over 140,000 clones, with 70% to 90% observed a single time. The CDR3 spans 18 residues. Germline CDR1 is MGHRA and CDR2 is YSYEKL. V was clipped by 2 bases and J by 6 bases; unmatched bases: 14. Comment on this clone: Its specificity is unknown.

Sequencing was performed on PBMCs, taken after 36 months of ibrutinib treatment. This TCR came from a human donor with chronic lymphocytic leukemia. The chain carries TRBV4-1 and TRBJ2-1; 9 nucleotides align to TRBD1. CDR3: CASSQIPGQGGVGNEQFF. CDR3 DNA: TGCGCCAGCAGCCAAATCCCGGGACAGGGTGGAGTGGGCAATGAGCAGTTCTTC.